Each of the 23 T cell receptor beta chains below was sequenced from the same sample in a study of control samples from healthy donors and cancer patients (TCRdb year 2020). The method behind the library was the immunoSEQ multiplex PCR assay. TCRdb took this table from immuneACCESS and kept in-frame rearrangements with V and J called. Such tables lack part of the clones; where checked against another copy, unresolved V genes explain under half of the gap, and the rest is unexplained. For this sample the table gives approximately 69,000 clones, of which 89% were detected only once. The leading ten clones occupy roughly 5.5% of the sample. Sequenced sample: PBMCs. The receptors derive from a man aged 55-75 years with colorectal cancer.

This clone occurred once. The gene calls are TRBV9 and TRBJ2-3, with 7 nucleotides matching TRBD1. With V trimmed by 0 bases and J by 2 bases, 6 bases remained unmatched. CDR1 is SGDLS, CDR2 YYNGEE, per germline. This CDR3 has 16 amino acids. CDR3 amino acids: CASSVGGQTLTDTQYF. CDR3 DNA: TGTGCCAGCAGCGTAGGGGGACAGACCCTCACAGATACGCAGTATTTT.

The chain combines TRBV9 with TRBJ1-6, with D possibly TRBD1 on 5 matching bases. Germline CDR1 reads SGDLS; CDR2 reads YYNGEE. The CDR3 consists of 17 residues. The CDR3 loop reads CPRSTAGGGSGNSPLHF. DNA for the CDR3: TGTCCCCGCAGCACCGCGGGGGGGGGTAGTGGTAATTCACCCCTCCACTTT.

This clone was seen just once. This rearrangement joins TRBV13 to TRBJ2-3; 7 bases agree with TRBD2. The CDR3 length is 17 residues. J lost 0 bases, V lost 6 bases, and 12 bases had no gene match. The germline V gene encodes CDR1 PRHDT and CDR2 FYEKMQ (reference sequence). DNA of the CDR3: TGTGCCAGCAGTTCTCTTAGTCGCGGGGGTAGCACAGATACGCAGTATTTT. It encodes CASSSLSRGGSTDTQYF.

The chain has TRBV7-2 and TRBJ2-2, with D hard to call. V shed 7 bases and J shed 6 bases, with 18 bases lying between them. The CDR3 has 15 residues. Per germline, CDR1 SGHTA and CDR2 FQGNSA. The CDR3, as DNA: TGTGCCAGCACCTCATGGACCGAAGGAGCCGGGGAGCTGTTTTTT. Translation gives CASTSWTEGAGELFF.

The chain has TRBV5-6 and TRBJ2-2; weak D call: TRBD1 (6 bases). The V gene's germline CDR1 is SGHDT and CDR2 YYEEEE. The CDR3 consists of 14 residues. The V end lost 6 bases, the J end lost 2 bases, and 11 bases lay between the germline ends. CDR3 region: CASNRDTNTGELFF. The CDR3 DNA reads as TGTGCCAGCAACCGGGACACCAACACCGGGGAGCTGTTTTTT.

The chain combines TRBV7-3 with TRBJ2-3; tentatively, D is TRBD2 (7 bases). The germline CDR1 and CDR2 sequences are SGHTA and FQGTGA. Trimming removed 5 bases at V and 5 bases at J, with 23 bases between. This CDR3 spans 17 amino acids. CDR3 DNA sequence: TGTGCCAGCAGCCGCCGGGGGGCGGGAGTAAACGGAGATACGCAGTATTTT. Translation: CASSRRGAGVNGDTQYF.

Written as DNA, the CDR3 is TGTGCCAGCAGCCCCCAGGGGGCCACTGAAGCTTTCTTT. It yields the protein CASSPQGATEAFF. J is TRBJ1-1 and V is TRBV7-9; 8 bases line up with TRBD1. CDR1 is SEHNR, CDR2 FQNEAQ, per germline (reference sequence). The CDR3 spans 13 residues. The ends lost 5 bases at V and 4 bases at J; junction bases unmatched: 3.

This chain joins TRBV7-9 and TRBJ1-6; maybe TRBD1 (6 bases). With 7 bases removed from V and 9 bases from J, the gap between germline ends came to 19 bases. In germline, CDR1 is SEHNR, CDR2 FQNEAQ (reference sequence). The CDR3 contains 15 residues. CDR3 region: CASTPIGAGVSPLHF. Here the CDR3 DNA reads TGTGCCAGCACCCCCATAGGGGCAGGGGTTTCACCCCTCCACTTT. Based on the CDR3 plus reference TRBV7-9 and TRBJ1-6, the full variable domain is DTGVSQNPRHKITKRGQNVTFRCDPISEHNRLYWYRQTLGQGPEFLTYFQNEAQLEKSRLLSDRFSAERPKGSFSTLEIQRTEQGDSAMYLCASTPIGAGVSPLHFGNGTRLTVT.

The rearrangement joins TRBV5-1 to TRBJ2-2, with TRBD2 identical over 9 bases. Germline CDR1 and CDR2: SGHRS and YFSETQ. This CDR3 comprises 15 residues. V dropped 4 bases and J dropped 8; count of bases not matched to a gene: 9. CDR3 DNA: TGCGCCAGCAGCCCGGGACTAGCAGAGGCAGGGGAGCTGTTTTTT. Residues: CASSPGLAEAGELFF.

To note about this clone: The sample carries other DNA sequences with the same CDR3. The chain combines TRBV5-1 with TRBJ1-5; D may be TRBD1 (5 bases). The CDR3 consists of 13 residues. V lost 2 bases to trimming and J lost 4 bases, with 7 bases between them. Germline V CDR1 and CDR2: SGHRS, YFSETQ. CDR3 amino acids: CASSFEGNQPQHF. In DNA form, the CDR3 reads TGCGCCAGCAGCTTTGAGGGGAATCAGCCCCAGCATTTT.

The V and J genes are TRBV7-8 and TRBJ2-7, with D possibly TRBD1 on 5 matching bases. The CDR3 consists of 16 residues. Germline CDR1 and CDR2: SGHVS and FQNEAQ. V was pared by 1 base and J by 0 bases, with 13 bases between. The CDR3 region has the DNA TGTGCCAGCAGCTTAGTTCCCTCAGGGTTCTCCTACGAGCAGTACTTC. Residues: CASSLVPSGFSYEQYF.

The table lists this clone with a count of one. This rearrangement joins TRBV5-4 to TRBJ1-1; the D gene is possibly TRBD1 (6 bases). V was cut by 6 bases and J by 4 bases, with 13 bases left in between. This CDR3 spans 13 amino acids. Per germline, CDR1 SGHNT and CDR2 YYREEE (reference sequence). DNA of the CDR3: TGTGCCAGCATCAACGACAGGTTCACTGAAGCTTTCTTT. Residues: CASINDRFTEAFF.

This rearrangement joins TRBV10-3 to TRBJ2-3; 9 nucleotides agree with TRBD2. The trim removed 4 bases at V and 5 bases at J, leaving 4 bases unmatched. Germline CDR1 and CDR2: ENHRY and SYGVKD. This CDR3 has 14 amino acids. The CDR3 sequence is CAISVSGGRDTQYF. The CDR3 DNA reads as TGTGCCATCAGTGTTAGCGGGGGCCGAGATACGCAGTATTTT.

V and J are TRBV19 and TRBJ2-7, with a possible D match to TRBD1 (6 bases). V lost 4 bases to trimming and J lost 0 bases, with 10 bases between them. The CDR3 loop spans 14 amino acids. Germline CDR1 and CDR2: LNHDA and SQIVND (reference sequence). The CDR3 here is CASSTQGSSYEQYF. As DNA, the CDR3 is TGTGCCAGTAGTACTCAGGGGTCCTCCTACGAGCAGTACTTC.

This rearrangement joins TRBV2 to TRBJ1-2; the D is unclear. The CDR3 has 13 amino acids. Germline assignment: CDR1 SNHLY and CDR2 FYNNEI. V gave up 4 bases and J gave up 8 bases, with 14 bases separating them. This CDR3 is CASSGMRGRGYTF. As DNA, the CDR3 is TGTGCCAGCAGTGGGATGCGGGGTCGGGGCTACACCTTC.

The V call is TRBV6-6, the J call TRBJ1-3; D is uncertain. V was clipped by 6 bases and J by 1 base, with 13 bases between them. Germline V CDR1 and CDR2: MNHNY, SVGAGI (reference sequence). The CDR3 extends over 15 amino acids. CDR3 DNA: TGTGCCAGCAGCGGACGTATTGGGTCTGGAAACACCATATATTTT. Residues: CASSGRIGSGNTIYF.

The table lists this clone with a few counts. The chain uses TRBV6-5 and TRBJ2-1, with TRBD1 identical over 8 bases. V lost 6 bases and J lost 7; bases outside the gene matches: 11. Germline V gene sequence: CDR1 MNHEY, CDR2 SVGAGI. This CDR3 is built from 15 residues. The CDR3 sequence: CASSGRGLWGNEQFF. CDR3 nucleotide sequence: TGTGCCAGCAGCGGCAGGGGGCTATGGGGTAATGAGCAGTTCTTC.

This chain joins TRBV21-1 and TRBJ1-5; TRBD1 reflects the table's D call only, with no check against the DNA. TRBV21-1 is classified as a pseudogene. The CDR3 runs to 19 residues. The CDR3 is CASSKALSQSVNCNQPQHF. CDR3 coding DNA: TGTGCCAGCAGCAAAGCGCTATCACAGAGTGTAAATTGCAATCAGCCCCAGCATTTT.

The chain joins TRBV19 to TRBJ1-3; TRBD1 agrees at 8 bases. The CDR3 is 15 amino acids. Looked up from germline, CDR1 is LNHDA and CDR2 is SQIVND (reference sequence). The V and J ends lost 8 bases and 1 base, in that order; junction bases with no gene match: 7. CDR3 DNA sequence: TGTGCCAGTCTTGGGACAGGCGGATCTGGAAACACCATATATTTT. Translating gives CASLGTGGSGNTIYF. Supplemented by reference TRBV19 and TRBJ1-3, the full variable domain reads DGGITQSPKYLFRKEGQNVTLSCEQNLNHDAMYWYRQDPGQGLRLIYYSQIVNDFQKGDIAEGYSVSREKKESFPLTVTSAQKNPTAFYLCASLGTGGSGNTIYFGEGSWLTVV.

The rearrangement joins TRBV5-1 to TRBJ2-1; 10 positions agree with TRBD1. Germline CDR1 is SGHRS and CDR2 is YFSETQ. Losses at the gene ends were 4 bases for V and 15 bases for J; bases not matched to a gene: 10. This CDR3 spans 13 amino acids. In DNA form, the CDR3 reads TGCGCCAGCAGCCCCGGACAGGGGGTATTTCTGTTCTTC. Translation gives CASSPGQGVFLFF.

The CDR3 is CASSQGWGQAGEYNEQFF. Here the CDR3 DNA reads TGTGCCAGCAGCCAAGGATGGGGGCAAGCGGGGGAGTACAATGAGCAGTTCTTC. The rearrangement uses TRBV4-2 and TRBJ2-1; 8 bases are shared with TRBD2. This CDR3 comprises 18 residues. J lost 4 bases, V lost 1 base, and 12 bases had no gene match. Germline V gene data show CDR1 as LGHNA and CDR2 as YNFKEQ.

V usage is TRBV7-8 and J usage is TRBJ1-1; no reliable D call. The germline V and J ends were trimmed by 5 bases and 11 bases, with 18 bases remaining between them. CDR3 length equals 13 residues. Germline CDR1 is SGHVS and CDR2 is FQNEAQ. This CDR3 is CASSVQAFWGAFF. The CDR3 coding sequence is TGTGCCAGCAGCGTTCAGGCCTTCTGGGGTGCTTTCTTT. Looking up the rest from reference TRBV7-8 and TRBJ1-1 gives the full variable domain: GAGVSQSPRYKVAKRGQDVALRCDPISGHVSLFWYQQALGQGPEFLTYFQNEAQLDKSGLPSDRFFAERPEGSVSTLKIQRTQQEDSAVYLCASSVQAFWGAFFGQGTRLTVV.

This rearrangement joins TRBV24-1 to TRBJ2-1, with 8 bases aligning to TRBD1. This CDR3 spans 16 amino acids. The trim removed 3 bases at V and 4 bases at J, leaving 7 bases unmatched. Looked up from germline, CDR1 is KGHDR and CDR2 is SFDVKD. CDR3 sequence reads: CATSDGTGGMYNEQFF. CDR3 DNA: TGTGCCACCAGTGATGGAACAGGGGGTATGTACAATGAGCAGTTCTTC.